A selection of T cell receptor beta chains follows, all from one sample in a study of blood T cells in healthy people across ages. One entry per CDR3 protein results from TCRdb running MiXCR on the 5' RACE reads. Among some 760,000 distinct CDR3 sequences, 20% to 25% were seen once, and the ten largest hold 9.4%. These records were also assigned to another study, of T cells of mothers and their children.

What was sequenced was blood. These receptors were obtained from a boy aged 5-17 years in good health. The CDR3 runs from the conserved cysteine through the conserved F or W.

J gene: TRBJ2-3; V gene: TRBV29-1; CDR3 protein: CSVEDPTEEGSRTDTQYF
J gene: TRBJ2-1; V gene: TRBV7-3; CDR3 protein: CASSLGQQTNEQFF
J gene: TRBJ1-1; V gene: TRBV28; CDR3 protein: CASSFLGGATEAFF
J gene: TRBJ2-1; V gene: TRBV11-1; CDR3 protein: CASSSSEFGEAGDGLNEQFF
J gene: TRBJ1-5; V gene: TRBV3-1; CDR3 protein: CASSPAGQPQHF
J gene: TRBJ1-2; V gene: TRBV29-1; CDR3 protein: CSVDWDREVYGYTF
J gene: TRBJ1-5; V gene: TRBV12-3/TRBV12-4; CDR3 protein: CASSPQWTGGGNQPQHF
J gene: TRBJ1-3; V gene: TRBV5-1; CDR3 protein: CASSWGTRSYHFSGNTIYF
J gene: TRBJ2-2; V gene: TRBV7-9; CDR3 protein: CASSFSPGQGNTGELFF
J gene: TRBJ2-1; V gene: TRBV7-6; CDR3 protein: CASSLWVGDNEQFF
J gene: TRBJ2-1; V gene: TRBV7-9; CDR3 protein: CASSAGQGYNEQFF
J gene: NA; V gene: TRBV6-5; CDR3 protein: CASTQGTSSGNEQFF
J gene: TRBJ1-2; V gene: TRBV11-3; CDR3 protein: CASSLPGYGGYTF
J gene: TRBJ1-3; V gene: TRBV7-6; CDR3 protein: CASSLGQPSSGNTIYF
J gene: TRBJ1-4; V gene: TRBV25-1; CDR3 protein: CASSEYGLEKLFF
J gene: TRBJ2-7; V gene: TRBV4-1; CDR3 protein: CASSQDLLAGLYEQYF
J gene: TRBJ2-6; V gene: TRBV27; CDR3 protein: CASSLSPARGANVLTF
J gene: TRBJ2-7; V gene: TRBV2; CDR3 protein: CASNLAGGGFGEQYF
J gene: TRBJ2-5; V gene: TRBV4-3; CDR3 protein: CASSQVMIGDGQETQYF
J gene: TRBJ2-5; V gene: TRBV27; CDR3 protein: CASLTRLAGVFLLETQYF
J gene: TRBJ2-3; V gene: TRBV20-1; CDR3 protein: CSARDQRDPNTDTQYF
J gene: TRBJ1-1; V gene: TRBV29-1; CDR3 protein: CSAGPGTVDQAFF
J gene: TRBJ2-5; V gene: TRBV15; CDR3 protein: CATSRLQGSETQYF
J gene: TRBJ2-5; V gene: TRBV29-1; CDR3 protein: CSQGQGETQYF
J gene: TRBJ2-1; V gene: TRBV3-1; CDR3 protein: CASSQKVLWEDGHEQFF
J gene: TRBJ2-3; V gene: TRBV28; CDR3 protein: CASSSPGLGTDTQYF
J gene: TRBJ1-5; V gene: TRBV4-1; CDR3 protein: CASSPIGGRGYYSNQPQHF
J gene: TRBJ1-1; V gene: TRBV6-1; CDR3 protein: CASRSRQGRSSTTEAFF
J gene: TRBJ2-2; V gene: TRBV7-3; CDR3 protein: CASSLNAGLPRTGELFF
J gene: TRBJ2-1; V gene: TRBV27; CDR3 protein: CASSPPGLALKQFF
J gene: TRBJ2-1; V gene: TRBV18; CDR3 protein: CASSWPTGDNEQFF
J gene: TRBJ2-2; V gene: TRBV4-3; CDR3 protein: CASSQGRDGVNTGEPFF
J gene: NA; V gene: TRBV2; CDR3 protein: CASSESHEQYF
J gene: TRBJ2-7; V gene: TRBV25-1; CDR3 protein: CASSRLAEPYEQYF
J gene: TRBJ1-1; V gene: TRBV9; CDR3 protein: CASSADGGRDTEAFF
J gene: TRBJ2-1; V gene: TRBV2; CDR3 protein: CASSERSDEQFF
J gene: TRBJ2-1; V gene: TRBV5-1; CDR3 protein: CASSLGDSYNEQFF
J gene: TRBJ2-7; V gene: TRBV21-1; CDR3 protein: CASSKVGGTKTYEQYF
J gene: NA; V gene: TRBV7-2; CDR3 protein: CASSVDYDPYNEQFF
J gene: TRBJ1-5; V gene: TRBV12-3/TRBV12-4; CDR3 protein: CASSLEWDSHAGPQHF
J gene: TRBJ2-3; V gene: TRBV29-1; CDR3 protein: CSVKTSGSTDTQYF
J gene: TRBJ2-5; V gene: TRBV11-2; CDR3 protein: CASSLLAGGLNQETQYF
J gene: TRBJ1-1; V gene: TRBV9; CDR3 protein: CASSPRQTNTEAFF
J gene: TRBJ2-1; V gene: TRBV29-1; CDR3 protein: CSAGTVYNEQFF
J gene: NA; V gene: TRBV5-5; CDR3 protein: CASSIQGASYEQYF
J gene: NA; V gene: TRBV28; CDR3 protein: CASSLVTTEQYF
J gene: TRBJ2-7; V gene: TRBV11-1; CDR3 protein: CASSLGRLAGDEQYF
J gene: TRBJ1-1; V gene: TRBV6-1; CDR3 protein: CASSEAFVDTEAFF
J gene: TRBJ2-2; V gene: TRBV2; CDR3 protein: CASGNRVDTGELFF